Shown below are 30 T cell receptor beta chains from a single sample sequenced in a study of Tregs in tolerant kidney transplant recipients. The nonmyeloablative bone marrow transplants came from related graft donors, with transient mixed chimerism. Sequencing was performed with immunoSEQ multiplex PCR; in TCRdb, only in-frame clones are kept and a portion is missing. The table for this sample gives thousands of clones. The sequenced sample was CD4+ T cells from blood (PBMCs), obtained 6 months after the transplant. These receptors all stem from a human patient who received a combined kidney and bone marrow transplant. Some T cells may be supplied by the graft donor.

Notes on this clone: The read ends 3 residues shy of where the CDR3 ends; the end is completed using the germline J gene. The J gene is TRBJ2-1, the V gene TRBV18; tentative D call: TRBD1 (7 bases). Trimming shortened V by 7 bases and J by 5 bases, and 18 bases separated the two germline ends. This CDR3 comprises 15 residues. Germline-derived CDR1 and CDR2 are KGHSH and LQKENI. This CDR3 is CASFQGGGNHNEQFF. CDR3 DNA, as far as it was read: TGTGCCAGCTTCCAGGGGGGCGGGAACCACAATGAG.

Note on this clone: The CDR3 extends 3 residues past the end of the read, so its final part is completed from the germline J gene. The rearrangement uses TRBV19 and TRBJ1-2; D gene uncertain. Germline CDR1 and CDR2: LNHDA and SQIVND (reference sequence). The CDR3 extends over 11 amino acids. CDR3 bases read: TGTGCCAGTAGTAGTATTACAGGC. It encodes CASSSITG. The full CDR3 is CASSSITGYTF.

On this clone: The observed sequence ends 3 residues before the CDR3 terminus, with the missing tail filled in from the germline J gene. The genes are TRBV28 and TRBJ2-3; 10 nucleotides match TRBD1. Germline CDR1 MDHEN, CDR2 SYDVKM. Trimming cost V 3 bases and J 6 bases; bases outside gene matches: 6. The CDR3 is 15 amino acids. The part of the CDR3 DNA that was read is TGTGCCAGCAGTTTGGGGACAGGGGCTGGGGATACG. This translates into CASSLGTGAGDT. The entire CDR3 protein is CASSLGTGAGDTQYF.

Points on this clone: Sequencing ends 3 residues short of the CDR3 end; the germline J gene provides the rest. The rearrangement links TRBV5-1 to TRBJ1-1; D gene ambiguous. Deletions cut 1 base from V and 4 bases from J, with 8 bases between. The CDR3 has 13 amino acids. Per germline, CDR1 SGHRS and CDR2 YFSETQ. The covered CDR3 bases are TGCGCCAGCAGCTTGAGTCCGGGCACTGAA. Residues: CASSLSPGTE. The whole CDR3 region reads CASSLSPGTEAFF.

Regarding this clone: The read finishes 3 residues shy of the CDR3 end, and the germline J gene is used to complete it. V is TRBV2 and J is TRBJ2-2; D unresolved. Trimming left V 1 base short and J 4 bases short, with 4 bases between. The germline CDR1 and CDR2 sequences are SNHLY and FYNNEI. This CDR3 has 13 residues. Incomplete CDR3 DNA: TGTGCCAGCAGTGAAGAGGTCACCGGGGAG. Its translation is CASSEEVTGE. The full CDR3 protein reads CASSEEVTGELFF. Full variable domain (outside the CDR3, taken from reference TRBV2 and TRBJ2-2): EPEVTQTPSHQVTQMGQEVILRCVPISNHLYFYWYRQILGQKVEFLVSFYNNEISEKSEIFDDQFSVERPDGSNFTLKIRSTKLEDSAMYFCASSEEVTGELFFGEGSRLTVL.

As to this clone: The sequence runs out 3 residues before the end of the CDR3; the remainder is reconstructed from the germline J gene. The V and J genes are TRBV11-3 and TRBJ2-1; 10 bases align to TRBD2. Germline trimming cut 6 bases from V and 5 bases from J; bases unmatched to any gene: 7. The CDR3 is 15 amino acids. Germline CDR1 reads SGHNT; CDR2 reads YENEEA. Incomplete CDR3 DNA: TGTGCCAGCAGAGGAAGGACTAGCGGACACAATGAG. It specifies CASRGRTSGHNE. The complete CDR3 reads CASRGRTSGHNEQFF.

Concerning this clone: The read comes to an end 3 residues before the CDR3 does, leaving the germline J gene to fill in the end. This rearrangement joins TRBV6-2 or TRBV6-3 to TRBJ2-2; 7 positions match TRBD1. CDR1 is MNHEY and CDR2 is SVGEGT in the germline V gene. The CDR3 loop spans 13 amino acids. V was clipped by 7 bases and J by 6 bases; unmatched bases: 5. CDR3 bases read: TGTGCCAGCACTAAACAGGGGCCCGGGGAG. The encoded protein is CASTKQGPGE. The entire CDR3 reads CASTKQGPGELFF.

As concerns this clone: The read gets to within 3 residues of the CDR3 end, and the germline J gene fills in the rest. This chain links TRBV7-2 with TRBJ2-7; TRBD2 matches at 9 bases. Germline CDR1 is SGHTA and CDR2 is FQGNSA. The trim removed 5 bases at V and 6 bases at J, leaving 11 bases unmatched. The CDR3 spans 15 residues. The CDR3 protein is CASSLSGLAFGEQYF. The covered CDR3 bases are TGTGCCAGCAGCCTCTCGGGACTAGCATTTGGCGAG.

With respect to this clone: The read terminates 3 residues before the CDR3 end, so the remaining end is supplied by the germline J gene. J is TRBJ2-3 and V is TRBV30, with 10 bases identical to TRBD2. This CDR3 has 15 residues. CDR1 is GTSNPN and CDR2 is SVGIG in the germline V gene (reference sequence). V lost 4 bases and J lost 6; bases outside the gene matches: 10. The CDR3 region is CAWICLAGEGDTQYF. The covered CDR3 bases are TGTGCCTGGATTTGTCTAGCGGGAGAGGGGGATACG.

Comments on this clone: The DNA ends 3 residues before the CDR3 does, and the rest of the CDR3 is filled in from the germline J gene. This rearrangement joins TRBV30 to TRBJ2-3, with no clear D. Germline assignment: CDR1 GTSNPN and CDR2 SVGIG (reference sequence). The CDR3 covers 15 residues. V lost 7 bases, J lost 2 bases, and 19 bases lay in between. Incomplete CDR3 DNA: TGTGCCTCGTTGCCGGAGCGAACTCTCACAGATACG. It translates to CASLPERTLTDT. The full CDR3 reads CASLPERTLTDTQYF.

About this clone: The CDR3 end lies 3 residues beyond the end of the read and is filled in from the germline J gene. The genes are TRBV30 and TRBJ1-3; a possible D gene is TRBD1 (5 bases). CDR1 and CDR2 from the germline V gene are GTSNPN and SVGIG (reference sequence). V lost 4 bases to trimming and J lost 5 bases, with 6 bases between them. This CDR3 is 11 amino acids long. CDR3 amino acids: CAWTGRNTIYF. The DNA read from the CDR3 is TGTGCCTGGACAGGGAGAAACACC.

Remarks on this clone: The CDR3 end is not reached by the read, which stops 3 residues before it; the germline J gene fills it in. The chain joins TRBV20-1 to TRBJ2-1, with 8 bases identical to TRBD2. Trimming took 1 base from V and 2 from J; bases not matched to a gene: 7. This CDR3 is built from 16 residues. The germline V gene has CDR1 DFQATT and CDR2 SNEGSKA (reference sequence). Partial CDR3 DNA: TGCAGTGCTAGAGGACGTGCGGGGGGCCCCTACAATGAG. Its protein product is CSARGRAGGPYNE. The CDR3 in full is CSARGRAGGPYNEQFF.

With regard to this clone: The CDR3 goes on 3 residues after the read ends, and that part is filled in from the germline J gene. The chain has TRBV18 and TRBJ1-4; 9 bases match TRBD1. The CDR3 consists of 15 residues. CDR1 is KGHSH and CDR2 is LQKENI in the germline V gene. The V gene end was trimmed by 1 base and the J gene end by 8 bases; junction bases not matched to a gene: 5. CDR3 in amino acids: CASSPLGQGSEKLFF. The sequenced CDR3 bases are TGTGCCAGCTCACCACTGGGACAGGGCTCGGAAAAA.

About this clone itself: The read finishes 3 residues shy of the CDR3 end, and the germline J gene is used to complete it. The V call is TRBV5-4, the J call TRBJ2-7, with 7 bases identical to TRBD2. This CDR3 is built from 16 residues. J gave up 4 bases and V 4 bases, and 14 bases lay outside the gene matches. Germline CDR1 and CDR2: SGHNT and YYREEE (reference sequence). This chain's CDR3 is CASSATVAGEGYEQYF. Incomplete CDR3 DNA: TGTGCCAGCAGCGCAACGGTCGCGGGAGAAGGTTACGAG.

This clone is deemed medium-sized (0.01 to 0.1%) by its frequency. CDR3: CASSLAMDREAFF. The CDR3 DNA, read in part, is TGCGCCAGCAGCCTAGCAATGGACAGGGAG. The V call is TRBV5-1, the J call TRBJ1-1, with 8 bases lining up with TRBD1. The missing CDR3 end, 3 residues past where the read stops, is filled in from the germline J gene. CDR1 is SGHRS, CDR2 YFSETQ, per germline. This CDR3 contains 13 residues.

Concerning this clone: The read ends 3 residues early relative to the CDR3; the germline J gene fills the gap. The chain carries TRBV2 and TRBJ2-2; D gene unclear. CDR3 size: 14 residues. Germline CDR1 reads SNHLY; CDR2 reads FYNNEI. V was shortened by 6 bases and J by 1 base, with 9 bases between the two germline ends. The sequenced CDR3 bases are TGTGCCAGCAGCAATTCGGGGAACACCGGGGAG. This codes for CASSNSGNTGE. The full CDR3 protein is CASSNSGNTGELFF.

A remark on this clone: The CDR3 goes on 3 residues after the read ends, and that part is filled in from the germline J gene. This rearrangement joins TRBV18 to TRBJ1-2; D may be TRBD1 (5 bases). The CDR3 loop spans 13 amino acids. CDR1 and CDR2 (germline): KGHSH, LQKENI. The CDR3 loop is CASSPTDNRGYTF. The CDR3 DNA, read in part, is TGTGCCAGCTCACCGACGGACAATAGGGGC.

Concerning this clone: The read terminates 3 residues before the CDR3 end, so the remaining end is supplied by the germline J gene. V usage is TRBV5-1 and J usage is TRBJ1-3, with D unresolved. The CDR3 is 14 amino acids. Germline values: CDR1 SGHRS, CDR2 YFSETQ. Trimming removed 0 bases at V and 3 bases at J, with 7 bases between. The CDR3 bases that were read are TGCGCCAGCAGCTTGGACTCCAATGGAAACACC. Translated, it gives CASSLDSNGNT. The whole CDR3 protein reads CASSLDSNGNTIYF.

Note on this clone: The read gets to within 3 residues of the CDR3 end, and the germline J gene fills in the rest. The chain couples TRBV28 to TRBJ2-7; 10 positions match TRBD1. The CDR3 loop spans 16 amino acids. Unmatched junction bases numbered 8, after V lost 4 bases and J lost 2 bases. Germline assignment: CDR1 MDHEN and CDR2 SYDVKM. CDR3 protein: CASSSGGTGEAYEQYF. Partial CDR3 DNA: TGTGCCAGCAGTTCGGGAGGGACAGGGGAGGCCTACGAG.

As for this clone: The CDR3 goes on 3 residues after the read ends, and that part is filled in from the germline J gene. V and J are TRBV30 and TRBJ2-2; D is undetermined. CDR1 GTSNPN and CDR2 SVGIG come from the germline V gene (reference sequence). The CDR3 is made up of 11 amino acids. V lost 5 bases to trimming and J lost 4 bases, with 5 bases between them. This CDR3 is CAWGLTGELFF. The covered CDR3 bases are TGTGCCTGGGGGCTCACCGGGGAG.

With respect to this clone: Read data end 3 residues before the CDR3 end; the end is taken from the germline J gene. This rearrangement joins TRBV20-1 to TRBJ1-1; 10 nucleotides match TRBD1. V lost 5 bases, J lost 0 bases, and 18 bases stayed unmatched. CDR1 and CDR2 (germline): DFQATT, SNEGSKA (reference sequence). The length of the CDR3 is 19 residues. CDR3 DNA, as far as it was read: TGCAGTGCTGCTAAAACGGGCCGGGACAGGGGAACAATGAACACTGAA. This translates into CSAAKTGRDRGTMNTE. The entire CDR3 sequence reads CSAAKTGRDRGTMNTEAFF.

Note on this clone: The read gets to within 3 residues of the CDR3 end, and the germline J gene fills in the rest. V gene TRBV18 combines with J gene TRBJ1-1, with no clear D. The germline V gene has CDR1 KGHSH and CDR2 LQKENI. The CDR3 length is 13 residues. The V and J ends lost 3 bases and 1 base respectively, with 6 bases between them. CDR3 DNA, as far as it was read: TGTGCCAGCTCACCGTACAAGAACACTGAA. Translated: CASSPYKNTE. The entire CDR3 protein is CASSPYKNTEAFF.

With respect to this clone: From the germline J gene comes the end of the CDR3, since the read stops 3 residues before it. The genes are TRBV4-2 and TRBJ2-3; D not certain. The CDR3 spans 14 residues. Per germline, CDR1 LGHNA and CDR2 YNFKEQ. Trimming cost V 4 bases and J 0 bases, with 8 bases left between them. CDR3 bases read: TGTGCCAGCAGCCTTATGTCTAGCACAGATACG. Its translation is CASSLMSSTDT. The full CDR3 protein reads CASSLMSSTDTQYF.

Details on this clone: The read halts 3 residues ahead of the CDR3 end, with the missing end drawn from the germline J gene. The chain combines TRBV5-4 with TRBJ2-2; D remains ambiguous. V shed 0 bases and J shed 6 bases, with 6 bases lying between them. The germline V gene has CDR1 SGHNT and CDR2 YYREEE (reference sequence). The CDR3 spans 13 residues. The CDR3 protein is CASSLEVSGELFF. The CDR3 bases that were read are TGTGCCAGCAGCTTGGAGGTGTCCGGGGAG. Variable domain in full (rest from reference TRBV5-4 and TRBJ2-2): ETGVTQSPTHLIKTRGQQVTLRCSSQSGHNTVSWYQQALGQGPQFIFQYYREEENGRGNFPPRFSGLQFPNYSSELNVNALELDDSALYLCASSLEVSGELFFGEGSRLTVL.

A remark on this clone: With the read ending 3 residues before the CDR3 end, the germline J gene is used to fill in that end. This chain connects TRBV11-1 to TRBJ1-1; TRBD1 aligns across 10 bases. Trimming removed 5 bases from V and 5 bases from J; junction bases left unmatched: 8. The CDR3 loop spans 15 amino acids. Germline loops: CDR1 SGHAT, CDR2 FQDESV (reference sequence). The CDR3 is CASSPRDRGRTEAFF. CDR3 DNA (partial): TGTGCCAGCAGCCCCCGGGACAGGGGCCGTACTGAA. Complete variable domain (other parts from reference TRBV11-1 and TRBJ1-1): EAEVAQSPRYKITEKSQAVAFWCDPISGHATLYWYRQILGQGPELLVQFQDESVVDDSQLPKDRFSAERLKGVDSTLKIQPAELGDSAMYLCASSPRDRGRTEAFFGQGTRLTVV.

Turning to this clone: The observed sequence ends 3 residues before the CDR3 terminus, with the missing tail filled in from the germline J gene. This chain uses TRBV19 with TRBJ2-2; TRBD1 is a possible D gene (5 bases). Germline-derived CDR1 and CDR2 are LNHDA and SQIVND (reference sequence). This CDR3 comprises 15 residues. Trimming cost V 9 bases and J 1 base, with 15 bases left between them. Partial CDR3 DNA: TGTGCCAGCAAGACAGAACAATTGAACACCGGGGAG. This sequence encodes CASKTEQLNTGE. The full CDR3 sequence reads CASKTEQLNTGELFF.

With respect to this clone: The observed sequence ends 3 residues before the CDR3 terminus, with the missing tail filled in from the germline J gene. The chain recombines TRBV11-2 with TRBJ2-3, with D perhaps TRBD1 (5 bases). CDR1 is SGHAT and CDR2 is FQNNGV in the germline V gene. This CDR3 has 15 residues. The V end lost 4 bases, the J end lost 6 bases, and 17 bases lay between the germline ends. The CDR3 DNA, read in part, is TGTGCCAGCAGCTCCTGGGTGGGGCTAATGGATACG. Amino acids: CASSSWVGLMDT. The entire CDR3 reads CASSSWVGLMDTQYF.

Partial CDR3 DNA: TGTGCCAGCAGCTTAGCAGCAACTTCCTCCTATGGC. It specifies CASSLAATSSYG. The entire CDR3 reads CASSLAATSSYGYTF. The gene calls are TRBV7-2 and TRBJ1-2, with D hard to call. Sequencing ends 3 residues short of the CDR3 end; the germline J gene provides the rest. V lost 0 bases, J lost 4 bases, and 12 bases lay in between. This CDR3 spans 15 amino acids. Germline CDR1 is SGHTA and CDR2 is FQGNSA. The full variable domain, in which reference TRBV7-2 and TRBJ1-2 provide the parts outside the CDR3, is GAGVSQSPSNKVTEKGKDVELRCDPISGHTALYWYRQSLGQGLEFLIYFQGNSAPDKSGLPSDRFSAERTGGSVSTLTIQRTQQEDSAVYLCASSLAATSSYGYTFGSGTRLTVV.

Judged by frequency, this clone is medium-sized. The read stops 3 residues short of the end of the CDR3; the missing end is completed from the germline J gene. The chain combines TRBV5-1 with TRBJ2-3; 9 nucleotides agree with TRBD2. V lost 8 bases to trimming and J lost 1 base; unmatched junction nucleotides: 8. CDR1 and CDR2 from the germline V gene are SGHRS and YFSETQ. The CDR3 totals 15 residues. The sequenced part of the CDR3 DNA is TGCGCCAGTAAGCGGGAGGCCCTCGGCACAGATACG. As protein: CASKREALGTDT. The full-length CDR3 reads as CASKREALGTDTQYF.

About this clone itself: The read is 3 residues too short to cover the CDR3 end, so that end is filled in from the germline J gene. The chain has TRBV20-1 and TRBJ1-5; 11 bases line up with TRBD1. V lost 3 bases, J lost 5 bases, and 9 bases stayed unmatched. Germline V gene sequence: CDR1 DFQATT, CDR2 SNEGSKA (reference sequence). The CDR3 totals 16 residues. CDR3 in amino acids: CSARLRGQGVDQPQHF. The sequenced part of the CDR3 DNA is TGCAGTGCTAGGCTTAGGGGACAGGGGGTAGATCAGCCC.